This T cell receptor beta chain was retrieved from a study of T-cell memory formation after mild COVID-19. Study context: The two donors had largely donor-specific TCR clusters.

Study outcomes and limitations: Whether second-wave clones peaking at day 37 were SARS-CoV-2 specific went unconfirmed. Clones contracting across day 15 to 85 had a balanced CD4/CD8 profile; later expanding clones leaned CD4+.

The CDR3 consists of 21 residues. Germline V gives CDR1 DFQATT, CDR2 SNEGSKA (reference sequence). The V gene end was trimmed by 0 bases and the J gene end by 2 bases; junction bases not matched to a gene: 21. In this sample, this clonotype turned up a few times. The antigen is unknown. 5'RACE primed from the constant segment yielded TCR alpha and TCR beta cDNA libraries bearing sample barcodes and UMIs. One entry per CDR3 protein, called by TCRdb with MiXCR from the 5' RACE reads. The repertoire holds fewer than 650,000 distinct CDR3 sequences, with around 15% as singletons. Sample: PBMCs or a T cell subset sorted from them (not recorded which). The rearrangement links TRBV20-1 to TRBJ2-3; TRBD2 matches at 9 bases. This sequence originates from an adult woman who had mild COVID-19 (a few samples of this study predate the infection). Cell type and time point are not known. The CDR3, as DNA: TGCAGTGCTAGAGACCCAGCGGGGGGTCCGCGTGTGGGAATTGTCACAGATACGCAGTATTTT. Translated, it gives CSARDPAGGPRVGIVTDTQYF.